The next 4 T cell receptor beta chains were all read from a single sample in a study of Ad26.COV2.S vaccination and SARS-CoV-2 variants. Profiled with immunoSEQ multiplex PCR; TCRdb holds only in-frame clones, not every one. This sample has 350,000 to 600,000 clones; 89% occur once, and the top ten carry 1.7%. Treatment in this sample: approximately 18 received Ad26.COV2.S at low or high dose, single or two shots; five or six received placebo; per-sample allocation not given. The samples date from day 63 after the first vaccine or placebo injection. The sample in question was peripheral blood, obtained in a trial of Ad26.COV2.S vaccine versus placebo. The origin of the receptors is a person between 18 and 59 years old who received the Ad26.COV2.S COVID-19 vaccine or a placebo.

The chain is built from TRBV25-1 and TRBJ1-1; D is possibly TRBD1 (5 bases). Between the trimmed V and J ends, which lost 2 bases and 3 bases, there was a span of 10 bases. The CDR3 is 14 amino acids. Germline CDR1 is MGHDK and CDR2 is SYGVNS. The CDR3 coding sequence is TGTGCCAGCAGTGAAGGGCGGGGGGACACTGAAGCTTTCTTT. It specifies CASSEGRGDTEAFF.

CDR3 nucleotides: TGTGCCAGCAGTTTCCCGTCGAACACTGAAGCTTTCTTT. Translation: CASSFPSNTEAFF. J is TRBJ1-1 and V is TRBV12-3 or TRBV12-4; no clear D gene. This CDR3 comprises 13 residues. The V end lost 3 bases, the J end lost 1 base, and 6 bases lay between the germline ends.

In this sample, this clone turned up a few times. J is TRBJ1-1 and V is TRBV5-1; 7 bases fit TRBD1. Germline V CDR1 and CDR2: SGHRS, YFSETQ. This CDR3 spans 14 amino acids. The trim removed 6 bases at V and 7 bases at J, leaving 12 bases unmatched. DNA of the CDR3: TGCGCCAGCACCCCAATCCCGGGACAGAATGAAGCTTTCTTT. Translated, it gives CASTPIPGQNEAFF.

The chain links TRBV10-2 to TRBJ2-7; D remains unclear. Germline CDR1 is WSHSY and CDR2 is SAAADI. V was trimmed by 0 bases and J by 4 bases, leaving 10 bases between them. The CDR3 is 14 residues long. The chain's CDR3 is CASSESYGGYEQYF. DNA of the CDR3: TGCGCCAGCAGTGAGTCGTATGGTGGTTACGAGCAGTACTTC.